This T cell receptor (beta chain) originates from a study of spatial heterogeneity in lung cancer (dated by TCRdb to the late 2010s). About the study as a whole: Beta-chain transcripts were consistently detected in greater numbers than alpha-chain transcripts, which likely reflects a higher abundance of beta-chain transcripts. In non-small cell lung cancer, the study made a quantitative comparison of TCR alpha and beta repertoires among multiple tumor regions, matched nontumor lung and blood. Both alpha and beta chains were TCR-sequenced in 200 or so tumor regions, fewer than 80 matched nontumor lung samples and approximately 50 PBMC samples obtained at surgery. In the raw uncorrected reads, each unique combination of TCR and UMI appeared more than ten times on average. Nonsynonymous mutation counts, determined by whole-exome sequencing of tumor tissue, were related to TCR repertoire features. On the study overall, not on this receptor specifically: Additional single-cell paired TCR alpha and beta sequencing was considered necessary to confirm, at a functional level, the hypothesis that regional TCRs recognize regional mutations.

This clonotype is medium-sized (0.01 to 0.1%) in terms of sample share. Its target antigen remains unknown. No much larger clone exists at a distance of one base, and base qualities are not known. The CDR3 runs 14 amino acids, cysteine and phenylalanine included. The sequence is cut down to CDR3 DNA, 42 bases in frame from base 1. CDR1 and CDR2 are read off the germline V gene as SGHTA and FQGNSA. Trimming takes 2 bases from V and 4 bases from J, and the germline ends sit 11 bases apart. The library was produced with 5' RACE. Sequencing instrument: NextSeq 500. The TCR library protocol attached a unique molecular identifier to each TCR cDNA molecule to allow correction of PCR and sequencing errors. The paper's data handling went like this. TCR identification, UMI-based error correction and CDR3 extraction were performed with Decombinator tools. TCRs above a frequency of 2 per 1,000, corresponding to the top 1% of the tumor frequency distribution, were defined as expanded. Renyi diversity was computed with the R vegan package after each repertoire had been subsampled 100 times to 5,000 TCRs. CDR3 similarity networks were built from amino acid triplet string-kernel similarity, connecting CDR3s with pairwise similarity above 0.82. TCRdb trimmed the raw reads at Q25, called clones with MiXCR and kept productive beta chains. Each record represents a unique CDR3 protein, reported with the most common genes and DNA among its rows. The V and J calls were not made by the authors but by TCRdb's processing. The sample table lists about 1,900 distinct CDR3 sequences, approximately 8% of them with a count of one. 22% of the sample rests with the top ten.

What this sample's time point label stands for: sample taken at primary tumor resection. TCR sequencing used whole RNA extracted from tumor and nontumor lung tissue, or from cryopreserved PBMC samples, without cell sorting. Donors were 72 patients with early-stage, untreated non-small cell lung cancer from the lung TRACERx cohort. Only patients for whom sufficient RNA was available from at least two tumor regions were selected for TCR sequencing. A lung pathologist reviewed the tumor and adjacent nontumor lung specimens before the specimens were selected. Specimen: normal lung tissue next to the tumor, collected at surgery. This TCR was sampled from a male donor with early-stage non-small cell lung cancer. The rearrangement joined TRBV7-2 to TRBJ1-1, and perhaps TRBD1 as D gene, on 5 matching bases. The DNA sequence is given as TGTGCCAGCAGCTTAAAGGGGTCGGGCACTGAAGCTTTCTTT. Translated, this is CASSLKGSGTEAFF.